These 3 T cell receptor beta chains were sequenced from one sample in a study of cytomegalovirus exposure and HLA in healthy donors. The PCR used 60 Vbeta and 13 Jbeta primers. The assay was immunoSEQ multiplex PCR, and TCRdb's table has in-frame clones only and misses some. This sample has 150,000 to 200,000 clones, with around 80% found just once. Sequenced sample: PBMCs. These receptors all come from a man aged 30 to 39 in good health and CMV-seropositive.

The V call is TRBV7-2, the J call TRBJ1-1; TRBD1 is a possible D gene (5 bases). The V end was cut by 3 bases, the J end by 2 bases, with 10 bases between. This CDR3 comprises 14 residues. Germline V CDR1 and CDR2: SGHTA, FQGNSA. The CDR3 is CASSLLGQNTEAFF. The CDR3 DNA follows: TGTGCCAGCAGCTTGCTTGGACAAAACACTGAAGCTTTCTTT.

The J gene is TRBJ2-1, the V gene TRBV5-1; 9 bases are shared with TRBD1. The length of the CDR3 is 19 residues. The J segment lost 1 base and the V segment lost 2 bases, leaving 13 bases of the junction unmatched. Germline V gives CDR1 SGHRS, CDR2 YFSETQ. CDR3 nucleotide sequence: TGCGCCAGCAGCTTCCGGGACAGGGCTGTAGAGAGGTCCTACAATGAGCAGTTCTTC. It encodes CASSFRDRAVERSYNEQFF.

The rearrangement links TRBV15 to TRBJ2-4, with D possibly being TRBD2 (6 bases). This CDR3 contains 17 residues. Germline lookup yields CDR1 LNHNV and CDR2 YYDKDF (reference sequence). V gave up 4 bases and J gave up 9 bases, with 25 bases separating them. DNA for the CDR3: TGTGCCACCAGCACGCCACCCGGGACTCGGAGATCGGGCATTCAGTACTTC. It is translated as CATSTPPGTRRSGIQYF.